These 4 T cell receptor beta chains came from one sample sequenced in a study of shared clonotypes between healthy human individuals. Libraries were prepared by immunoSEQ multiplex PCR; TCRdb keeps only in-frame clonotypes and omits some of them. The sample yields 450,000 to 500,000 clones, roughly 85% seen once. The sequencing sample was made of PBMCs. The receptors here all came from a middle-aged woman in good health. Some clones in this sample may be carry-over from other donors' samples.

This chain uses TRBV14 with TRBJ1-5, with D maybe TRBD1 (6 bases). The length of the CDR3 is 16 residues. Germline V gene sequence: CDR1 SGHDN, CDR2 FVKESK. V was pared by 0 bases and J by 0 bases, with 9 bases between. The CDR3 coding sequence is TGTGCCAGCAGCCAAGATCGACAGGATAGCAATCAGCCCCAGCATTTT. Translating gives CASSQDRQDSNQPQHF.

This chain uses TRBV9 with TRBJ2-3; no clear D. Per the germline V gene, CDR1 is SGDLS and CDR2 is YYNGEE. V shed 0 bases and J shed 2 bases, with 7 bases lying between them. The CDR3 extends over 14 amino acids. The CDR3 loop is CASSVATNTDTQYF. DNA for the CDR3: TGTGCCAGCAGCGTAGCTACGAACACAGATACGCAGTATTTT. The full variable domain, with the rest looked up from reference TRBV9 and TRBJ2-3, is DSGVTQTPKHLITATGQRVTLRCSPRSGDLSVYWYQQSLDQGLQFLIQYYNGEERAKGNILERFSAQQFPDLHSELNLSSLELGDSALYFCASSVATNTDTQYFGPGTRLTVL.

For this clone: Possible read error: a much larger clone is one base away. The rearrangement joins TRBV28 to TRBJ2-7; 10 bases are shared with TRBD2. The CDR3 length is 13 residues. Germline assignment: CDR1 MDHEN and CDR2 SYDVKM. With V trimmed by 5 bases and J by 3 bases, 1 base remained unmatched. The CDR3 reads CASSRTSGYEQYF. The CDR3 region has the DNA TGTGCCAGCAGTCGGACTAGCGGCTACGAGCAGTACTTC.

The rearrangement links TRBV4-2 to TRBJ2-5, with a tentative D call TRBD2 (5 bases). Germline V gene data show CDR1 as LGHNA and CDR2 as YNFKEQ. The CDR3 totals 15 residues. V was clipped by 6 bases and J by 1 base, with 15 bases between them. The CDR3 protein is CASRKAGVLQETQYF. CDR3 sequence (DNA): TGTGCCAGCAGAAAGGCCGGGGTCCTCCAAGAGACCCAGTACTTC.